This TCR beta chain was retrieved from a study of blood T cell repertoires in COVID-19. Turning to the study itself: Researchers got acute and convalescent COVID-19 samples from the United States, Italy and Spain. The cDNA or gDNA used as material had been derived from T cells, B-cell-depleted T cells, or PBMCs.

CDR1 is MNHEY and CDR2 is SMNVEV in the germline V gene (reference sequence). With 4 bases removed from V and 6 bases from J, the gap between germline ends came to 7 bases. CDR3 length equals 13 residues. Data came from immunoSEQ multiplex PCR; TCRdb stores just in-frame clones and leaves some out. The data show tens of thousands of clones, just over 85% seen once. This TCR was recovered from a middle-aged man with active or convalescent COVID-19. This chain joins TRBV27 and TRBJ1-6; D is uncertain. The sequencing input was peripheral blood. Here the CDR3 DNA reads TGTGCCAGCAGTTCGAGTTCTAATTCACCCCTCCACTTT. The encoded protein is CASSSSSNSPLHF.